This entry features one T cell receptor beta chain sequence. Its target is unknown. Clones were read by immunoSEQ multiplex PCR, and TCRdb kept only the in-frame ones, dropping some. The sample contains hundreds of thousands of clones, 70% of which appear only once. This CDR3 has 17 amino acids. Trimming cost V 0 bases and J 0 bases, with 13 bases left between them. CDR1 is MGHRA, CDR2 YSYEKL, per germline. The sample originates from a study of cytotoxic CD8 clonotypes in ibrutinib-treated CLL. Across the whole study: Specimens for response were gathered following a median about a year of therapy, spanning 6 to 36. Whole-study results and caveats: Clonality was elevated at ibrutinib response and had returned toward baseline at progression. Public clonotypes were seen rarely and were contracted or stable on treatment.

The input for sequencing was PBMCs, taken after 12 months of ibrutinib treatment. This chain links TRBV4-1 with TRBJ2-3; the D gene is possibly TRBD1 (6 bases). This TCR was recovered from a human donor with chronic lymphocytic leukemia. The CDR3 DNA reads TGCGCCAGCAGCCAAGATAGCGTGGGGGCTAGCACAGATACGCAGTATTTT. Translating it yields CASSQDSVGASTDTQYF.